Below, 9 T cell receptor beta chains from the same sample are listed, as sequenced in a study of Graves' ophthalmopathy and Graves' hyperthyroidism. Amplification from RNA transcripts yielded the TCR beta CDR3 regions. First-round RT-PCR employed HTBI primers, with a second-round multiplex PCR after it. One entry per CDR3 protein, called by TCRdb with MiXCR from the multiplex PCR reads. Here the sample spans roughly 170,000 distinct CDR3 sequences, 30% to 45% being singletons. Sequences were obtained from peripheral blood. The receptors were sampled from a man aged 25 to 45 with Graves' ophthalmopathy.

This clonotype was seen at least ten times. J is TRBJ2-7 and V is TRBV15; 7 bases align to TRBD2. CDR3 length equals 13 residues. In germline, CDR1 is LNHNV, CDR2 YYDKDF (reference sequence). J lost 7 bases, V lost 5 bases, and 8 bases had no gene match. This CDR3 is CATSGRGVWEQYF. As DNA, the CDR3 is TGTGCCACCAGCGGACGGGGGGTATGGGAGCAGTACTTC.

The chain is built from TRBV19 and TRBJ1-5; 8 bases map to TRBD1. The CDR3 runs to 15 residues. In germline, CDR1 is LNHDA, CDR2 SQIVND (reference sequence). Losses at the gene ends were 6 bases for V and 2 bases for J; bases not matched to a gene: 6. CDR3 sequence (DNA): TGTGCCAGTAGGGCCGACAGGGGTGGCAATCAGCCCCAGCATTTT. It specifies CASRADRGGNQPQHF.

The V call is TRBV7-2, the J call TRBJ2-5; D might be TRBD2 (7 bases). The CDR3 consists of 14 residues. V shed 4 bases and J shed 6 bases, with 15 bases lying between them. The germline V gene encodes CDR1 SGHTA and CDR2 FQGNSA. As DNA, the CDR3 is TGTGCCAGCAGCTGGGGGGGGCAGAACAAGACCCAGTACTTC. As protein: CASSWGGQNKTQYF. Together with reference TRBV7-2 and TRBJ2-5, the CDR3 gives the full variable domain: GAGVSQSPSNKVTEKGKDVELRCDPISGHTALYWYRQSLGQGLEFLIYFQGNSAPDKSGLPSDRFSAERTGGSVSTLTIQRTQQEDSAVYLCASSWGGQNKTQYFGPGTRLLVL.

This clonotype was observed at least ten times. The chain carries TRBV11-3 and TRBJ1-1; D may be TRBD1 (5 bases). The CDR3 loop spans 14 amino acids. CDR1 is SGHNT, CDR2 YENEEA, per germline. Between the trimmed V and J ends, which lost 6 bases and 0 bases, there was a span of 11 bases. The CDR3 loop reads CASSSGTVNTEAFF. Here the CDR3 DNA reads TGTGCCAGCAGTTCGGGGACGGTGAACACTGAAGCTTTCTTT.

Only a few counts were recorded for this clonotype. V usage is TRBV30 and J usage is TRBJ1-2; perhaps TRBD1 as D (5 bases). Germline V gene lookup returns CDR1 GTSNPN and CDR2 SVGIG (reference sequence). Trimming pared 2 bases from V and 5 bases from J, leaving 12 bases between. This CDR3 comprises 13 residues. The CDR3 loop reads CAWSMGTEYGYTF. CDR3 in DNA: TGTGCCTGGAGTATGGGGACGGAATATGGCTACACCTTC.

This clonotype has a count of ten or more. One end of the junction fails to match germline, which may point to a read error. V usage is TRBV2 and J usage is TRBJ1-5; possible D gene TRBD1, 6 bases. The CDR3 is 16 amino acids. The germline gives CDR1 SNHLY, CDR2 FYNNEI. The CDR3 DNA reads as TGTGCCAGCAGCATGGTAGGGGGACTAGGCAATCAACCCCAGCATTTT. This encodes CASSMVGGLGNQPQHF.

This clonotype was counted ten times or more. This chain joins TRBV2 and TRBJ1-1; D uncertain. Per the germline V gene, CDR1 is SNHLY and CDR2 is FYNNEI. Trimming took 7 bases from V and 0 from J, leaving 18 bases between them. The CDR3 loop spans 16 amino acids. The CDR3 here is CASKVTGIIMNTEAFF. The DNA for the CDR3 is TGTGCCAGCAAAGTTACGGGGATCATAATGAACACTGAAGCTTTCTTT.

Many counts were recorded for this clonotype. The chain links TRBV5-1 to TRBJ1-1; D is unclear. The CDR3 consists of 15 residues. From germline, CDR1 is SGHRS and CDR2 YFSETQ. V was cut by 7 bases and J by 7 bases, with 23 bases left in between. The CDR3 region is CASRLLESNPLEAFF. The CDR3, as DNA: TGCGCCAGCCGTTTGCTAGAAAGTAACCCCCTTGAAGCTTTCTTT.

The count of this clonotype is one. The V and J genes are TRBV6-1 and TRBJ1-2; 8 bases fit TRBD1. This CDR3 has 13 residues. After removal of 8 bases from V and 3 bases from J, the junction contained 5 bases not matched to a gene. The germline gives CDR1 MNHNS, CDR2 SASEGT. The CDR3 coding sequence is TGTGCCAGCGCGGACAGGGCCCACTATGGCTACACCTTC. It specifies CASADRAHYGYTF.